This T cell receptor beta chain was sequenced during a study of metastatic and nonmetastatic thyroid tumors. Study-level information: Thyroid patients, malignant and benign, had repertoires compared across blood and tumor or nodule tissue. Notes on the study in general: Benign nodules were reported to have significantly lower TCR beta diversity than malignant thyroid tumors, in blood and tumor.

The sample holds many counts of this clone. Its antigen remains unknown. All patients were untreated before thyroid surgery. With V trimmed by 4 bases and J by 10 bases, 16 bases remained unmatched. The germline CDR1 and CDR2 sequences are KGHSY and FQNENV. The CDR3 runs 19 residues. Original processing methods: Differences in CDR3 between clinicopathological groups were drawn on to build a classifier intended to discriminate distant-metastatic papillary thyroid cancer patients. TCRdb re-called clones from the PCR reads using MiXCR. The V and J calls, along with clone size, are taken from TCRdb and not from the paper's own processing. The data show around 42,000 clones, roughly 12% seen once.

Input material: blood. The receptor was derived from a male donor with papillary thyroid cancer or a benign thyroid nodule (not recorded which). Some clones in this sample may be carry-over from other donors' samples. This sequence joins TRBV16 and TRBJ2-1; 16 bases align to TRBD2. The CDR3 region is CASSLPSGTSGRALSEQFF. For the CDR3, the DNA is TGTGCCAGCAGCCTCCCTTCCGGGACTAGCGGGAGGGCCTTGTCCGAGCAGTTCTTC.